The entry below describes one T cell receptor (beta chain). Random hexamers were used to reverse transcribe an amount of about 0.5 to 1 ug RNA. An immunoSEQ multiplex PCR generated amplified TCR beta CDR3 products spanning 54 Vbeta and 13 Jbeta. A single record per CDR3 protein comes from TCRdb applying MiXCR to the immunoSEQ multiplex PCR reads. Of 200,000 to 250,000 distinct CDR3 sequences in the sample, roughly 96% were seen once. These data are taken from a study of CD8 T cells in Susac syndrome. The study sequenced TCR beta in blood CD8+ and CD4+ T cells. The multiple sclerosis controls comprised treatment-naive patients whose relapsing-remitting disease was stable or active. TEMRA cells underwent FACS enrichment and CD8+ and CD4+ T cells underwent negative isolation. V lost 0 bases, J lost 2 bases, and 13 bases lay in between. The CDR3 is 16 amino acids. The germline V gene has CDR1 LGHNA and CDR2 YNFKEQ.

The chain uses TRBV4-2 and TRBJ2-5, with a weak D call TRBD1 (6 bases). The sample comprised CD4+ T cells from PBMCs. This clonotype was sampled from a human donor with multiple sclerosis. DNA of the CDR3: TGTGCCAGCAGCCAAGAACTGGGGGCGGATCAAGAGACCCAGTACTTC. Its protein product is CASSQELGADQETQYF.